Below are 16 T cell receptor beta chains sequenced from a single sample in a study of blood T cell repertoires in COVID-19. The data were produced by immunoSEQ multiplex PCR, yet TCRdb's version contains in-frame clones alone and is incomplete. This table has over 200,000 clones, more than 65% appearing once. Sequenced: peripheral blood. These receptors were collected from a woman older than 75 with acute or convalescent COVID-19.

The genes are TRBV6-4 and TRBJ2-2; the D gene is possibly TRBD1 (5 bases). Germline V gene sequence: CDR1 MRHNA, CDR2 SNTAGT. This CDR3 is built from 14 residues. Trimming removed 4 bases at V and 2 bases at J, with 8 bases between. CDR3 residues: CASSVDSNTGELFF. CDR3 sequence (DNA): TGTGCCAGCAGTGTAGACAGTAACACCGGGGAGCTGTTTTTT.

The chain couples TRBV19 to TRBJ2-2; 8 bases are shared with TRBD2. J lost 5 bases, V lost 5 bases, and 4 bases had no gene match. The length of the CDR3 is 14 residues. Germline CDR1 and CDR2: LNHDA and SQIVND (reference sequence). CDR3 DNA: TGTGCCAGTAGTCCCGGGAGGGTAACCGGGGAGCTGTTTTTT. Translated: CASSPGRVTGELFF.

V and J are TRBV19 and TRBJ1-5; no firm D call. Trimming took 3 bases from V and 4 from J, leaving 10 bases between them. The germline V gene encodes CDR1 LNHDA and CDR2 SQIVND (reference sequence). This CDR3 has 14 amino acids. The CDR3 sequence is CASSMGGENQPQHF. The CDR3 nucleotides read TGTGCCAGTAGTATGGGCGGGGAGAATCAGCCCCAGCATTTT.

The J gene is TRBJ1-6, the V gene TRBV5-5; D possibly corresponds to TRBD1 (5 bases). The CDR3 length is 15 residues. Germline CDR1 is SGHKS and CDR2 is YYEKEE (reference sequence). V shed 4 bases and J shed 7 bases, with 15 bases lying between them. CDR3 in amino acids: CASSLSGRTNSPLHF. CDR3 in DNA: TGTGCCAGCAGCCTTAGTGGCAGGACAAATTCACCCCTCCACTTT.

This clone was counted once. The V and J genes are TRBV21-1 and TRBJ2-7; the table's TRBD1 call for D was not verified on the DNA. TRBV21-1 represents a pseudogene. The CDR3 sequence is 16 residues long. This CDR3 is CASSKVRQGEVYEQYF. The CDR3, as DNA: TGTGCCAGCAGCAAAGTCCGACAGGGGGAGGTCTACGAGCAGTACTTC.

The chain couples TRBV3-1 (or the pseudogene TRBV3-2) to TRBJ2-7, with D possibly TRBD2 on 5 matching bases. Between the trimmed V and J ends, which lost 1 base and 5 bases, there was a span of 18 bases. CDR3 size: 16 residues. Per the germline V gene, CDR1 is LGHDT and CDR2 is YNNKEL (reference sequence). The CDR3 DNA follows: TGTGCCAGCAGCCAAGCCTCCCGAAGCCCGGAGGACGAGCAGTACTTC. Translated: CASSQASRSPEDEQYF.

This CDR3 is CASKLGQGNNSPLHF. CDR3 sequence (DNA): TGTGCCAGCAAGCTGGGACAGGGGAATAATTCACCCCTCCACTTT. The V call is TRBV6-5, the J call TRBJ1-6, with 10 bases lining up with TRBD1. V was pared by 7 bases and J by 5 bases, with 5 bases of the junction left unmatched. The length of the CDR3 is 15 residues. Germline CDR1 MNHEY, CDR2 SVGAGI.

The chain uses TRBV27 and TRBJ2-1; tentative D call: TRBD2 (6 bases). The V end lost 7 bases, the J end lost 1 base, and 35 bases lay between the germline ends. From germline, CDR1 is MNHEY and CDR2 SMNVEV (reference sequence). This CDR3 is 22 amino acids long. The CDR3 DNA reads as TGTGCCAGCACAACAACGGGGTGGCCTAGCGAATCACGGAGGGTGTCCTACAATGAGCAGTTCTTC. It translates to CASTTTGWPSESRRVSYNEQFF.

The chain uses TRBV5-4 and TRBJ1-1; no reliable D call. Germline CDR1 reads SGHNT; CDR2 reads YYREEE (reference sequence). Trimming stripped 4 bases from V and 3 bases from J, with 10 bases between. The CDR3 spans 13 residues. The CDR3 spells CASSPTSDTEAFF. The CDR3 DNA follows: TGTGCCAGCAGCCCCACGTCGGACACTGAAGCTTTCTTT.

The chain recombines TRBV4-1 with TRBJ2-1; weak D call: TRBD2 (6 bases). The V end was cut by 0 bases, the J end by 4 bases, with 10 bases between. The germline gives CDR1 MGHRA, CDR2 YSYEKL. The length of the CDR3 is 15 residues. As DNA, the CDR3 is TGCGCCAGCAGCCAAGAGAAGCGGGTATACAATGAGCAGTTCTTC. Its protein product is CASSQEKRVYNEQFF.

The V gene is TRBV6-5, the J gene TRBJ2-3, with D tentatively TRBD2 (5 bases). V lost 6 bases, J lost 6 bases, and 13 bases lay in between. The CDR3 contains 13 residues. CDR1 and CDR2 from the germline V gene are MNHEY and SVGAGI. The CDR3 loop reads CASSPDWEDTQYF. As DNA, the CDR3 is TGTGCCAGCAGCCCGGACTGGGAGGATACGCAGTATTTT.

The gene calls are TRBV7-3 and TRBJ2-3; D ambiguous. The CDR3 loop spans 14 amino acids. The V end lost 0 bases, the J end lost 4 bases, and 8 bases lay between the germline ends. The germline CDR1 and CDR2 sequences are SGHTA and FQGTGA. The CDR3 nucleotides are TGTGCCAGCAGCTTAACGGCCCCTCCAGATACGCAGTATTTT. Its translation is CASSLTAPPDTQYF.

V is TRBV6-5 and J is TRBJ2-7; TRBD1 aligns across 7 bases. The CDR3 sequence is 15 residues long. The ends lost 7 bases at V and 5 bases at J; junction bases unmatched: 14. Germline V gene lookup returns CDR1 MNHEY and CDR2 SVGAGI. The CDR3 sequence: CASTEFFGQDDEQYF. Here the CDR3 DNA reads TGTGCCAGCACCGAGTTTTTCGGACAGGACGACGAGCAGTACTTC.

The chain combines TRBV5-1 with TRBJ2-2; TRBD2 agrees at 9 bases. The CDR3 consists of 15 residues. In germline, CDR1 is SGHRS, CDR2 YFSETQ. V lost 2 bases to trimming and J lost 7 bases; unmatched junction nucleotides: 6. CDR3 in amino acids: CASSFPGLAGGELFF. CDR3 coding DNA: TGCGCCAGCAGCTTTCCGGGACTAGCCGGCGGGGAGCTGTTTTTT.

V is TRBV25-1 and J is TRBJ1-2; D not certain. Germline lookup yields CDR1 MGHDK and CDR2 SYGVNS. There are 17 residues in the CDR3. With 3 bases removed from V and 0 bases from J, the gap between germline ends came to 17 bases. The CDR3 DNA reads TGTGCCAGCAGTGACGGTACGCCCCTAGGAGCTAACTATGGCTACACCTTC. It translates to CASSDGTPLGANYGYTF.

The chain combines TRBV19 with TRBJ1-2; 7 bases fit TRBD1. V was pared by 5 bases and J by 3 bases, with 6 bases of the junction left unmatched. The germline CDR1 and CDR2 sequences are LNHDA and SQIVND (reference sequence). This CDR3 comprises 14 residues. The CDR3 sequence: CASSEQGRDYGYTF. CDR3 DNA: TGTGCCAGTAGTGAACAGGGGCGGGACTATGGCTACACCTTC.